One sample yielded the 12 T cell receptor beta chains listed below, sequenced in a study of blood T cell repertoires in COVID-19. TCRdb's copy holds only in-frame clones and misses some; the assay was immunoSEQ multiplex PCR. The sample includes roughly 340,000 clones, about 90% of them seen just once. Source material: peripheral blood. The source of these receptors is a woman in her 50s with COVID-19, enrolled during active disease.

The chain employs TRBV19 and TRBJ2-7, with D possibly matching TRBD2 (6 bases). The CDR3 has 15 residues. Germline lookup yields CDR1 LNHDA and CDR2 SQIVND (reference sequence). Trimming removed 3 bases from V and 2 bases from J, with 14 bases in between. The CDR3 loop is CASSISGTLTYEQYF. The CDR3, as DNA: TGTGCCAGTAGTATCTCCGGGACTCTAACCTACGAGCAGTACTTC.

The rearrangement uses TRBV9 and TRBJ2-7; 11 bases agree with TRBD2. In germline, CDR1 is SGDLS, CDR2 YYNGEE. V shed 2 bases and J 2 bases; nucleotides not matched to a gene: 3. The CDR3 is made up of 15 amino acids. CDR3 amino acids: CASSVTSGGPYEQYF. CDR3 coding DNA: TGTGCCAGCAGCGTTACTAGCGGGGGTCCCTACGAGCAGTACTTC.

The V call is TRBV6-2 or TRBV6-3, the J call TRBJ1-2; TRBD1 agrees at 9 bases. CDR1 is MNHEY and CDR2 is SVGEGT in the germline V gene. The CDR3 length is 14 residues. With 5 bases clipped from V and 8 bases from J, the junction kept 9 bases outside the gene matches. In DNA, the CDR3 is TGTGCCAGCAGTATTCCGGGACAGGGCTTGGGCTACACCTTC. Translating gives CASSIPGQGLGYTF.

The chain has TRBV20-1 and TRBJ1-5; TRBD1 matches 8 bases. V lost 3 bases and J lost 6; bases outside the gene matches: 10. This CDR3 has 15 amino acids. Per the germline V gene, CDR1 is DFQATT and CDR2 is SNEGSKA (reference sequence). In DNA, the CDR3 is TGCAGTGCTAGTAAGGCAGGGGGCCAGGGTCAGCCCCAGCATTTT. Translated: CSASKAGGQGQPQHF.

This clone was counted only a few times. V gene TRBV7-9 combines with J gene TRBJ2-7; possible D gene TRBD1, 6 bases. CDR1 SEHNR and CDR2 FQNEAQ come from the germline V gene (reference sequence). The CDR3 length is 12 residues. V lost 3 bases to trimming and J lost 4 bases, with 7 bases between them. The CDR3 DNA reads TGTGCCAGCAGCTTTGACAGGTACGAGCAGTACTTC. Translating it yields CASSFDRYEQYF. The full variable domain, its missing parts supplied by reference TRBV7-9 and TRBJ2-7, is DTGVSQNPRHKITKRGQNVTFRCDPISEHNRLYWYRQTLGQGPEFLTYFQNEAQLEKSRLLSDRFSAERPKGSFSTLEIQRTEQGDSAMYLCASSFDRYEQYFGPGTRLTVT.

This chain uses TRBV7-9 with TRBJ2-2; a weak D match, TRBD1 (6 bases). Trimming removed 4 bases from V and 6 bases from J, with 21 bases in between. The CDR3 spans 17 residues. Germline assignment: CDR1 SEHNR and CDR2 FQNEAQ (reference sequence). The CDR3 protein is CASSSGRGSQRAGELFF. The DNA of the CDR3 is TGTGCCAGCAGCTCCGGTAGGGGGTCTCAAAGGGCCGGGGAGCTGTTTTTT.

The genes are TRBV30 and TRBJ1-5; 7 nucleotides line up with TRBD1. The CDR3 totals 15 residues. Germline trimming cut 1 base from V and 5 bases from J; bases unmatched to any gene: 8. Germline CDR1 is GTSNPN and CDR2 is SVGIG (reference sequence). This CDR3 is CAWSGGQEPYQPQHF. Written as DNA, the CDR3 is TGTGCCTGGAGTGGCGGACAGGAACCTTATCAGCCCCAGCATTTT.

The J gene is TRBJ2-1, the V gene TRBV18; 11 bases line up with TRBD1. Germline-derived CDR1 and CDR2 are KGHSH and LQKENI. The CDR3 sequence is 15 residues long. V lost 3 bases and J lost 6; bases outside the gene matches: 4. As DNA, the CDR3 is TGTGCCAGCTCACCGGGGACAGGGGGAGGCAATGAGCAGTTCTTC. Its translation is CASSPGTGGGNEQFF.

The chain employs TRBV7-2 and TRBJ2-3; D is possibly TRBD2 (5 bases). Trimming removed 3 bases from V and 0 bases from J, with 19 bases in between. The germline CDR1 and CDR2 sequences are SGHTA and FQGNSA. The CDR3 contains 18 residues. CDR3 sequence: CASSFERRTATSTDTQYF. CDR3 DNA: TGTGCCAGCAGCTTCGAGCGGAGGACGGCCACTAGCACAGATACGCAGTATTTT.

The rearrangement joins TRBV12-3 or TRBV12-4 to TRBJ2-3; D is undetermined. Trimming shortened V by 5 bases and J by 3 bases, and 6 bases separated the two germline ends. This CDR3 comprises 12 residues. As DNA, the CDR3 is TGTGCCAGCAGTCTATTAACAGATACGCAGTATTTT. Amino acid sequence: CASSLLTDTQYF.

V and J are TRBV4-3 and TRBJ2-7; 8 bases match TRBD2. V was pared by 3 bases and J by 0 bases, with 13 bases of the junction left unmatched. Germline V gene data show CDR1 as LGHNA and CDR2 as YSLEER. The CDR3 covers 18 residues. CDR3 coding DNA: TGCGCCAGCAGCCAGGGCGGGCTGGCGGGAGGTCTCTCCTACGAGCAGTACTTC. Amino acid sequence: CASSQGGLAGGLSYEQYF.

The chain couples TRBV30 to TRBJ2-1; the match to TRBD2 covers 10 bases. The germline V gene has CDR1 GTSNPN and CDR2 SVGIG (reference sequence). The CDR3 is made up of 16 amino acids. J lost 8 bases, V lost 5 bases, and 15 bases had no gene match. CDR3 loop: CAWARARAGGIYEQFF. The CDR3 DNA reads TGTGCCTGGGCCAGGGCGCGAGCGGGAGGGATATATGAGCAGTTCTTC.